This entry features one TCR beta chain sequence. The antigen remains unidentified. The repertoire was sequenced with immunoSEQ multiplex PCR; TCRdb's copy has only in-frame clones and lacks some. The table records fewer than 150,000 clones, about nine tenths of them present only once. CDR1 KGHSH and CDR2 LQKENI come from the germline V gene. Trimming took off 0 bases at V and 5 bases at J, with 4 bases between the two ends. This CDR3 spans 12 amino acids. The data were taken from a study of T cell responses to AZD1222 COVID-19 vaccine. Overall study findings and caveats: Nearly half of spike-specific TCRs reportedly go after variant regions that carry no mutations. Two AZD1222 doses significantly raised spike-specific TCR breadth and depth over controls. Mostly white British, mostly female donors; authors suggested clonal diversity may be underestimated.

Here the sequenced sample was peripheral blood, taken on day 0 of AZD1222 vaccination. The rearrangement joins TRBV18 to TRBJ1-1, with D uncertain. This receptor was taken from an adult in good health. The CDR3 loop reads CASSPPVTEAFF. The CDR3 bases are TGTGCCAGCTCACCACCAGTAACTGAAGCTTTCTTT.